One and the same sample provided the 29 T cell receptor beta chains below, sequenced in a study of blood T cells in healthy people across ages. Together with a sample-barcoded 5' primer, a J-beta primer mix was included in a second PCR lasting about 6 to 12 cycles. Using its own MiXCR run on the 5' RACE reads, TCRdb lists one record per CDR3 protein. This table has fewer than 800,000 distinct CDR3 sequences, approximately 30% appearing once. Sample: blood. These receptors were obtained from a woman of 80 years or more in good health.

In its sample, this clonotype was seen many times. The CDR3 is CASSLGSIKLFF. In DNA, the CDR3 is TGTGCCAGCAGCTTAGGGTCTATCAAACTGTTCTTC. The gene calls are TRBV7-2 and TRBJ2-1; no clear D gene. Germline loops: CDR1 SGHTA, CDR2 FQGNSA. V was pared by 1 base and J by 15 bases, with 13 bases between. This CDR3 is 12 amino acids long.

This clonotype came up many times. The J gene is TRBJ2-1, the V gene TRBV21-1; the D segment call TRBD2 is taken from the table without a DNA check. TRBV21-1 is a documented pseudogene. The CDR3 is made up of 16 amino acids. For the CDR3, the DNA is TGTGCCAGCAGCAAAGTCCGGACTAGCGGGAGGTCGGAGCAGTTCTTC. This sequence encodes CASSKVRTSGRSEQFF.

This clonotype has more than one count but fewer than ten. The genes are TRBV5-1 and TRBJ1-2, with D unclear. Germline-derived CDR1 and CDR2 are SGHRS and YFSETQ. V lost 4 bases to trimming and J lost 8 bases, with 12 bases between them. This CDR3 spans 12 amino acids. As DNA, the CDR3 is TGCGCCAGCAGCCCCGACCGAGGGGGCTACACCTTC. Translated: CASSPDRGGYTF.

Note on this clonotype: This clone may be a read error of a much larger clone one base away. The chain carries TRBV3-1 and TRBJ1-2; unclear D gene. Trimming took off 4 bases at V and 4 bases at J, with 16 bases between the two ends. Germline CDR1 and CDR2: LGHDT and YNNKEL (reference sequence). The length of the CDR3 is 15 residues. Here the CDR3 DNA reads TGTGCCAGCAGCCGAGTCGGTTTCGAGTTCTATGGCTACACCTTC. This encodes CASSRVGFEFYGYTF.

This clonotype was picked up a small number of times. V gene TRBV19 combines with J gene TRBJ2-5; 7 bases line up with TRBD2. The V gene's germline CDR1 is LNHDA and CDR2 SQIVND (reference sequence). There are 14 residues in the CDR3. The J segment lost 2 bases and the V segment lost 4 bases, leaving 4 bases of the junction unmatched. In DNA, the CDR3 is TGTGCCAGTAGTAAGCTAGCGGCACAAGAGACCCAGTACTTC. Its protein product is CASSKLAAQETQYF.

This clonotype was observed a few times. This chain connects TRBV7-9 to TRBJ1-1; 7 positions match TRBD1. The germline V gene encodes CDR1 SEHNR and CDR2 FQNEAQ (reference sequence). V shed 1 base and J 1 base; nucleotides not matched to a gene: 6. The CDR3 runs 16 residues. CDR3 DNA sequence: TGTGCCAGCAGCTTAGGGCGGGCAGGGGGGAACACTGAAGCTTTCTTT. Translated, it gives CASSLGRAGGNTEAFF. The full variable domain, in which reference TRBV7-9 and TRBJ1-1 provide the parts outside the CDR3, is DTGVSQNPRHKITKRGQNVTFRCDPISEHNRLYWYRQTLGQGPEFLTYFQNEAQLEKSRLLSDRFSAERPKGSFSTLEIQRTEQGDSAMYLCASSLGRAGGNTEAFFGQGTRLTVV.

This clonotype occurred many times. J is TRBJ1-1 and V is TRBV7-2, with D tentatively TRBD1 (5 bases). V lost 1 base, J lost 5 bases, and 11 bases lay in between. The CDR3 runs to 14 residues. Germline CDR1 reads SGHTA; CDR2 reads FQGNSA. The CDR3: CASSLVEGRTEAFF. DNA for the CDR3: TGTGCCAGCAGCTTAGTGGAGGGGAGGACTGAAGCTTTCTTT. Full variable domain (missing parts from reference TRBV7-2 and TRBJ1-1): GAGVSQSPSNKVTEKGKDVELRCDPISGHTALYWYRQSLGQGLEFLIYFQGNSAPDKSGLPSDRFSAERTGGSVSTLTIQRTQQEDSAVYLCASSLVEGRTEAFFGQGTRLTVV.

This clonotype was counted ten times or more. The chain joins TRBV6-5 to TRBJ2-1; D might be TRBD1 (6 bases). V was clipped by 6 bases and J by 6 bases, with 15 bases between them. The germline V gene has CDR1 MNHEY and CDR2 SVGAGI. CDR3 length equals 14 residues. Written as DNA, the CDR3 is TGTGCCAGCAGAGACCCGGGACACTTCAATGAGCAGTTCTTC. This sequence encodes CASRDPGHFNEQFF.

This clonotype has at least ten counts. V gene TRBV20-1 combines with J gene TRBJ2-3; D not certain. The CDR3 covers 12 residues. In germline, CDR1 is DFQATT, CDR2 SNEGSKA (reference sequence). Trimming left V 3 bases short and J 4 bases short, with 8 bases between. The chain's CDR3 is CSASVMADTQYF. In nucleotides, the CDR3 is TGCAGTGCTAGTGTCATGGCAGATACGCAGTATTTT.

Only a few counts were recorded for this clonotype. The CDR3 region is CASSLVAGGYNSPLHF. Here the CDR3 DNA reads TGTGCCAGCAGCTTAGTCGCAGGAGGCTATAATTCACCCCTCCACTTT. This rearrangement joins TRBV7-8 to TRBJ1-6; D is undetermined. V lost 1 base, J lost 3 bases, and 10 bases lay in between. Germline loops: CDR1 SGHVS, CDR2 FQNEAQ. The CDR3 has 16 residues.

This clonotype was counted ten times or more. The rearrangement joins TRBV20-1 to TRBJ2-5; unclear D gene. Germline CDR1 DFQATT, CDR2 SNEGSKA (reference sequence). The length of the CDR3 is 12 residues. V was pared by 4 bases and J by 7 bases, with 13 bases between. CDR3 in DNA: TGCAGTGCTACTCGGACCGTAGGGACCCAGTACTTC. It is translated as CSATRTVGTQYF.

This clonotype was counted at least ten times. V and J are TRBV20-1 and TRBJ2-5, with 7 bases that match TRBD1. This CDR3 is built from 13 residues. Looked up from germline, CDR1 is DFQATT and CDR2 is SNEGSKA (reference sequence). V trimming: 5 bases; J trimming: 5 bases; junction bases outside the gene matches: 8. CDR3 loop: CSAFDRAAETQYF. The CDR3 DNA reads TGCAGTGCTTTCGACAGGGCGGCCGAGACCCAGTACTTC.

The rearrangement uses TRBV7-2 and TRBJ2-7; 9 positions agree with TRBD2. The CDR3 is 17 residues long. The V gene's germline CDR1 is SGHTA and CDR2 FQGNSA. The junction had 18 bases not matched to a gene; V was cut back by 0 bases and J by 12 bases. This CDR3 is CASSLARSSGVPYARYF. Written as DNA, the CDR3 is TGTGCCAGCAGCTTAGCGAGGTCTAGCGGGGTCCCCTACGCGCGGTACTTC.

This chain connects TRBV5-5 to TRBJ1-2; D is undetermined. The ends were cut back, 1 base at V and 4 bases at J, with 8 bases in the middle. This CDR3 contains 13 residues. Germline V gene lookup returns CDR1 SGHKS and CDR2 YYEKEE (reference sequence). CDR3 coding DNA: TGTGCCAGCAGCTTGCCCGAGCTCTATGGCTACACCTTC. Translated: CASSLPELYGYTF.

This clonotype was seen a handful of times. The V gene is TRBV5-1, the J gene TRBJ1-1; D is perhaps TRBD1 (5 bases). The CDR3 spans 14 residues. Germline V gives CDR1 SGHRS, CDR2 YFSETQ. V was pared by 1 base and J by 4 bases, with 11 bases between. The CDR3 DNA sequence: TGCGCCAGCAGCTTGAAGAGGGGTAGCACTGAAGCTTTCTTT. Amino acids: CASSLKRGSTEAFF.

A few counts support this clonotype. CDR3 nucleotides: TGCGCCAGCAGCTTGGGGGACGCGGGTGATGCTTTCTTT. As protein: CASSLGDAGDAFF. The V gene is TRBV5-1, the J gene TRBJ1-1; D is perhaps TRBD1 (5 bases). Trimming shortened V by 0 bases and J by 11 bases, and 14 bases separated the two germline ends. CDR3 length: 13 amino acids. CDR1 is SGHRS, CDR2 YFSETQ, per germline.

In this sample, this clonotype turned up many times. The gene calls are TRBV24-1 and TRBJ2-7; 9 bases line up with TRBD1. Germline assignment: CDR1 KGHDR and CDR2 SFDVKD. V shed 2 bases and J 0 bases; nucleotides not matched to a gene: 7. This CDR3 is built from 17 residues. The CDR3 region is CATSDSRTGVPSYEQYF. The DNA of the CDR3 is TGTGCCACCAGTGATTCCCGGACAGGGGTCCCCTCCTACGAGCAGTACTTC.

Ten or more counts support this clonotype. The V and J genes are TRBV7-9 and TRBJ1-1, with D perhaps matching TRBD1 (5 bases). Germline V CDR1 and CDR2: SEHNR, FQNEAQ (reference sequence). This CDR3 comprises 15 residues. Deletions cut 1 base from V and 6 bases from J, with 15 bases between. The CDR3 DNA reads TGTGCCAGCAGCTTAGTAGCAGGGCGGAGCGCTGAAGCTTTCTTT. This sequence encodes CASSLVAGRSAEAFF.

This clonotype was seen at least ten times. The chain has TRBV10-3 and TRBJ1-5; unclear D gene. The CDR3 runs to 13 residues. V lost 4 bases and J lost 4, with 8 bases in between. The germline V gene encodes CDR1 ENHRY and CDR2 SYGVKD. CDR3 loop: CAISVSGNQPQHF. The CDR3 nucleotides read TGTGCCATCAGTGTATCGGGAAATCAGCCCCAGCATTTT.

This clonotype was recorded a few times. The CDR3 sequence: CAWSQGLGSSPLHF. As DNA, the CDR3 is TGTGCCTGGAGCCAAGGCTTAGGCTCTTCACCCCTCCACTTT. The rearrangement links TRBV30 to TRBJ1-6, with unresolved D. Germline CDR1 GTSNPN, CDR2 SVGIG (reference sequence). V was shortened by 3 bases and J by 9 bases, with 15 bases between the two germline ends. The CDR3 runs 14 residues.

This clonotype came up a few times. The chain is built from TRBV20-1 and TRBJ1-2; D uncertain. Germline assignment: CDR1 DFQATT and CDR2 SNEGSKA (reference sequence). This CDR3 contains 10 residues. Trimming stripped 0 bases from V and 8 bases from J, with 4 bases between. The CDR3 spells CSAREWGYTF. In nucleotides, the CDR3 is TGCAGTGCTAGAGAGTGGGGCTACACCTTC.

On this clonotype: Given a much more abundant clone one base away, this may be a read error. The V and J genes are TRBV12-3 or TRBV12-4 and TRBJ1-1, with TRBD1 matching over 7 bases. CDR3 length equals 15 residues. The CDR3 loop reads CAGSLSGRGNAEAFF. The CDR3 region has the DNA TGTGCCGGCAGTCTATCGGGCAGGGGGAACGCTGAAGCTTTCTTT.

As to this clonotype: This clone may be a read error of a much larger clone one base away. The rearrangement uses TRBV20-1 and TRBJ1-6, with a weak D call TRBD1 (5 bases). Germline V gene data show CDR1 as DFQATT and CDR2 as SNEGSKA (reference sequence). The CDR3 sequence is 13 residues long. Here the CDR3 DNA reads TGCAGTGCTAGAGCCCCGGGGGATTCACCCCCCCACTTT. Its translation is CSARAPGDSPPHF.

Comment on this clonotype: It may be a read error: a sequence one base away is much more abundant. Given the absence of the conserved phenylalanine or tryptophan at the CDR3 end, a read error is likely. The chain couples TRBV5-1 to TRBJ2-5; perhaps TRBD1 as D (5 bases). Per the germline V gene, CDR1 is SGHRS and CDR2 is YFSETQ. With 0 bases removed from V and 4 bases from J, the gap between germline ends came to 13 bases. CDR3 length: 15 amino acids. The CDR3 coding sequence is TGCGCCAGCAGCTTGGTTGAGAAGGGGCGAGAGACCCAGTACTAC. It codes for CASSLVEKGRETQYY.

This clonotype was picked up many times. The chain recombines TRBV7-2 with TRBJ2-3; no reliable D call. This CDR3 is 14 amino acids long. The V gene lost 1 base and the J gene lost 0 bases, with 5 bases spanning the gap. CDR1 and CDR2 from the germline V gene are SGHTA and FQGNSA. The CDR3 sequence: CASSLDASTDTQYF. CDR3 nucleotides: TGTGCCAGCAGCTTAGATGCGAGCACAGATACGCAGTATTTT.

This clonotype was counted at least ten times. One base away lies a much larger clone, so this may be a sequencing read error. The V call is TRBV7-3, the J call TRBJ2-1; 11 nucleotides align to TRBD2. V was pared by 6 bases and J by 6 bases, with 4 bases of the junction left unmatched. Germline CDR1 reads SGHTA; CDR2 reads FQGTGA. The CDR3 length is 14 residues. The DNA of the CDR3 is TGTGCCAGCAGTCCCGGGACTAGCGGCAATGAGCAGTTCTTC. It is translated as CASSPGTSGNEQFF.

The chain recombines TRBV2 with TRBJ1-1; 7 nucleotides match TRBD1. Germline V lookup: CDR1 SNHLY, CDR2 FYNNEI. The CDR3 totals 13 residues. The V segment lost 7 bases and the J segment 11 bases; nucleotides outside the gene matches: 13. The CDR3 bases are TGTGCCAGCATCCAGACCTGGGGACAGAGGGCTTTCTTT. Translating gives CASIQTWGQRAFF.

This clonotype was counted many times. The J gene is TRBJ2-1, the V gene TRBV20-1; weak D call: TRBD1 (6 bases). This CDR3 region has 14 residues. CDR1 DFQATT and CDR2 SNEGSKA come from the germline V gene (reference sequence). Trimming cost V 2 bases and J 7 bases, with 15 bases left between them. DNA for the CDR3: TGCAGTGCTAGAACAGGGAGTTCAATGAATGAGCAGTTCTTC. As protein: CSARTGSSMNEQFF.

This clonotype was observed many times. The V call is TRBV27, the J call TRBJ2-1, with 9 bases lining up with TRBD1. The CDR3 contains 15 residues. Germline loops: CDR1 MNHEY, CDR2 SMNVEV (reference sequence). The junction had 13 bases not matched to a gene; V was cut back by 8 bases and J by 8 bases. The CDR3 loop is CASVRGTGNLDEQFF. The CDR3 DNA is TGTGCCAGCGTTAGGGGGACAGGGAATCTAGATGAGCAGTTCTTC.